This T cell receptor beta chain is from a study of PD-L1 blockade in urothelial cancer (dated by TCRdb to 2016 to 2017). For the wider study: Every patient began therapy in about 2014 and was given atezolizumab 1,200 mg intravenously every 3 weeks. Blood samples were analyzed at two time points: 3 weeks after treatment start (second dose) and 6 weeks after treatment start. Pretreatment tumor samples, along with matched peripheral blood serially collected before and after atezolizumab treatment, were subjected to TCR sequencing. Some 29 patients had pretreatment blood TCR-seq, about 25 had at least one posttreatment blood collection, and about 25 had tumor TCR-seq. Durable clinical benefit was achieved by nine patients and was not achieved by 20 patients. The study was an exploratory multi-omic analysis of somatic, immune and clinical correlates of response to PD-L1 blockade with atezolizumab in urothelial cancer. About nine tenths of the roughly 29 patients were males with bladder-origin urothelial cancer, and about 60% of the roughly 29 reported a prior smoking history. Whole exome sequencing and RNA sequencing of pretreatment tumors were performed alongside TCR sequencing in the same patients. Durable clinical benefit meant progression-free survival longer than 6 months, and TCR features were also tested against progression-free and overall survival. Blood samples yielded a median of approximately 150,000 T cells and tens of thousands of unique TCRs, with median clonality roughly 0.084. Patients had an ECOG performance status of 0 or 1 and had received between 0 and 3 prior chemotherapy regimens.

About this clone: What this receptor recognizes is not known. Nothing much larger sits one base from this clone, and base qualities are not available.

To estimate absolute template abundance from read counts, synthetic TCR analog templates were spiked into each PCR. The immunoSEQ assay was used to amplify TCRbeta CDR3 regions from genomic DNA with bias-controlled V and J gene primers. Sequencing of rearranged TCRbeta segments was performed at approximately 20X coverage. On the authors' methods: Clustering was used to correct sequencing errors, and CDR3s were annotated against IMGT so that V, D and J genes could be assigned. Only productive TCRbeta rearrangements were used in downstream analyses, excluding out-of-frame or stop-codon sequences. To compute clonality, Shannon entropy was normalized by the log of the number of unique productive sequences and then subtracted from one. Fisher's exact test with Benjamini-Hochberg correction, at a threshold of adjusted p below 0.01, was used to find clones that differed between time points or between blood and tumor. TCRdb retrieved this table from immuneACCESS and kept in-frame rearrangements only. Not all clones are present; in checked studies, unresolved V genes account for under half, and no reason is known for the remainder. That table supplies the V and J calls and clone size; D and trimming were determined from the DNA. A total of 100,000 to 150,000 clones appear in this sample, 65% to 85% of them only once. The ten largest clones capture 3% to 4% of the sample.

The study at large found these results: Because of the small sample size (n ≈ 30) and the many exploratory analyses performed, the results are intended to be regarded as hypothesis-generating. Among patients with durable benefit, tumor-associated TCR clones showed greater expansion in peripheral blood 3 weeks after treatment started (n ≈ 23, p = 0.022). Improved progression-free and overall survival was found to be associated with pretreatment peripheral blood TCR clonality below the median.

The CDR3 goes from the cysteine to the phenylalanine over 16 residues. The sequence is cut down to CDR3 DNA, 48 bases in frame from base 1. V drops 9 bases and J drops 1 base, leaving 20 bases in between. The germline V gene (reference sequence) specifies LNHDA as CDR1 and SQIVND as CDR2. Interpreted using the paper, the time point label stands for: pretreatment peripheral blood. A cohort of more than 25 patients with locally advanced or metastatic urothelial carcinoma, treated at Memorial Sloan Kettering on a trial protocol, was included. Peripheral blood mononuclear cells were collected pretreatment and during treatment, at between 1 and 8 total time points per patient. The Qiagen DNeasy Blood extraction kit was used to purify genomic DNA from total PBMCs and from tumor samples. PBMCs were collected pretreatment and during treatment, and were isolated and stored as previously described.

The receptor was isolated from a man aged 50 to 59 with urothelial cancer. Specimen: PBMCs, collected around atezolizumab (anti-PD-L1) treatment. In this chain, TRBV19 is recombined with TRBJ2-3; D gene: possibly TRBD2, on 6 matching bases. CDR3 protein: CASRTSGSGRTDTQYF. In nucleotides, the sequence is TGTGCCAGCAGAACGAGTGGAAGCGGGCGCACAGATACGCAGTATTTT.